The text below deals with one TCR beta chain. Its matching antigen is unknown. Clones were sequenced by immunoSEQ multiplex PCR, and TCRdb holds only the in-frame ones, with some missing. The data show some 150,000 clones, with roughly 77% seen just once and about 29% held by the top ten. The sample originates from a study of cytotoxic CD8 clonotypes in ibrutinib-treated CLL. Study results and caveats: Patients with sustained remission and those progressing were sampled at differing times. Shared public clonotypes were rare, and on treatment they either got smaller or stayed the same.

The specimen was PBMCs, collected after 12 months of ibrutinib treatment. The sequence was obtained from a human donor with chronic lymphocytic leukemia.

CDR3 DNA sequence: TGTGCCAGCAGAACAGGGGGTGCTGAAAAACTGTTTTTT. It codes for CASRTGGAEKLFF. The chain combines TRBV7-9 with TRBJ1-4; 8 nucleotides agree with TRBD1. With 6 bases clipped from V and 7 bases from J, the junction kept 4 bases outside the gene matches. Germline V CDR1 and CDR2: SEHNR, FQNEAQ (reference sequence). The CDR3 extends over 13 amino acids.